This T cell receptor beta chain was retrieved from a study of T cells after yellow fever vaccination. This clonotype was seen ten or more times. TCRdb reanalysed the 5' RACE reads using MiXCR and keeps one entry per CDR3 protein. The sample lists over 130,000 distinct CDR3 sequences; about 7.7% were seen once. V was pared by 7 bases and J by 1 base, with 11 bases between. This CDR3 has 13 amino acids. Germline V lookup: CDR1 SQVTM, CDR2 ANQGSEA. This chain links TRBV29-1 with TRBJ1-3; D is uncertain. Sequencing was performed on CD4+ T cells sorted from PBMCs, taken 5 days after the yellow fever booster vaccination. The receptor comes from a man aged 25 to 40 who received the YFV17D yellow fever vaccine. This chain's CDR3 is CSACRGSGNTIYF. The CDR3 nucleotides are TGCAGCGCCTGTCGGGGATCTGGAAACACCATATATTTT.